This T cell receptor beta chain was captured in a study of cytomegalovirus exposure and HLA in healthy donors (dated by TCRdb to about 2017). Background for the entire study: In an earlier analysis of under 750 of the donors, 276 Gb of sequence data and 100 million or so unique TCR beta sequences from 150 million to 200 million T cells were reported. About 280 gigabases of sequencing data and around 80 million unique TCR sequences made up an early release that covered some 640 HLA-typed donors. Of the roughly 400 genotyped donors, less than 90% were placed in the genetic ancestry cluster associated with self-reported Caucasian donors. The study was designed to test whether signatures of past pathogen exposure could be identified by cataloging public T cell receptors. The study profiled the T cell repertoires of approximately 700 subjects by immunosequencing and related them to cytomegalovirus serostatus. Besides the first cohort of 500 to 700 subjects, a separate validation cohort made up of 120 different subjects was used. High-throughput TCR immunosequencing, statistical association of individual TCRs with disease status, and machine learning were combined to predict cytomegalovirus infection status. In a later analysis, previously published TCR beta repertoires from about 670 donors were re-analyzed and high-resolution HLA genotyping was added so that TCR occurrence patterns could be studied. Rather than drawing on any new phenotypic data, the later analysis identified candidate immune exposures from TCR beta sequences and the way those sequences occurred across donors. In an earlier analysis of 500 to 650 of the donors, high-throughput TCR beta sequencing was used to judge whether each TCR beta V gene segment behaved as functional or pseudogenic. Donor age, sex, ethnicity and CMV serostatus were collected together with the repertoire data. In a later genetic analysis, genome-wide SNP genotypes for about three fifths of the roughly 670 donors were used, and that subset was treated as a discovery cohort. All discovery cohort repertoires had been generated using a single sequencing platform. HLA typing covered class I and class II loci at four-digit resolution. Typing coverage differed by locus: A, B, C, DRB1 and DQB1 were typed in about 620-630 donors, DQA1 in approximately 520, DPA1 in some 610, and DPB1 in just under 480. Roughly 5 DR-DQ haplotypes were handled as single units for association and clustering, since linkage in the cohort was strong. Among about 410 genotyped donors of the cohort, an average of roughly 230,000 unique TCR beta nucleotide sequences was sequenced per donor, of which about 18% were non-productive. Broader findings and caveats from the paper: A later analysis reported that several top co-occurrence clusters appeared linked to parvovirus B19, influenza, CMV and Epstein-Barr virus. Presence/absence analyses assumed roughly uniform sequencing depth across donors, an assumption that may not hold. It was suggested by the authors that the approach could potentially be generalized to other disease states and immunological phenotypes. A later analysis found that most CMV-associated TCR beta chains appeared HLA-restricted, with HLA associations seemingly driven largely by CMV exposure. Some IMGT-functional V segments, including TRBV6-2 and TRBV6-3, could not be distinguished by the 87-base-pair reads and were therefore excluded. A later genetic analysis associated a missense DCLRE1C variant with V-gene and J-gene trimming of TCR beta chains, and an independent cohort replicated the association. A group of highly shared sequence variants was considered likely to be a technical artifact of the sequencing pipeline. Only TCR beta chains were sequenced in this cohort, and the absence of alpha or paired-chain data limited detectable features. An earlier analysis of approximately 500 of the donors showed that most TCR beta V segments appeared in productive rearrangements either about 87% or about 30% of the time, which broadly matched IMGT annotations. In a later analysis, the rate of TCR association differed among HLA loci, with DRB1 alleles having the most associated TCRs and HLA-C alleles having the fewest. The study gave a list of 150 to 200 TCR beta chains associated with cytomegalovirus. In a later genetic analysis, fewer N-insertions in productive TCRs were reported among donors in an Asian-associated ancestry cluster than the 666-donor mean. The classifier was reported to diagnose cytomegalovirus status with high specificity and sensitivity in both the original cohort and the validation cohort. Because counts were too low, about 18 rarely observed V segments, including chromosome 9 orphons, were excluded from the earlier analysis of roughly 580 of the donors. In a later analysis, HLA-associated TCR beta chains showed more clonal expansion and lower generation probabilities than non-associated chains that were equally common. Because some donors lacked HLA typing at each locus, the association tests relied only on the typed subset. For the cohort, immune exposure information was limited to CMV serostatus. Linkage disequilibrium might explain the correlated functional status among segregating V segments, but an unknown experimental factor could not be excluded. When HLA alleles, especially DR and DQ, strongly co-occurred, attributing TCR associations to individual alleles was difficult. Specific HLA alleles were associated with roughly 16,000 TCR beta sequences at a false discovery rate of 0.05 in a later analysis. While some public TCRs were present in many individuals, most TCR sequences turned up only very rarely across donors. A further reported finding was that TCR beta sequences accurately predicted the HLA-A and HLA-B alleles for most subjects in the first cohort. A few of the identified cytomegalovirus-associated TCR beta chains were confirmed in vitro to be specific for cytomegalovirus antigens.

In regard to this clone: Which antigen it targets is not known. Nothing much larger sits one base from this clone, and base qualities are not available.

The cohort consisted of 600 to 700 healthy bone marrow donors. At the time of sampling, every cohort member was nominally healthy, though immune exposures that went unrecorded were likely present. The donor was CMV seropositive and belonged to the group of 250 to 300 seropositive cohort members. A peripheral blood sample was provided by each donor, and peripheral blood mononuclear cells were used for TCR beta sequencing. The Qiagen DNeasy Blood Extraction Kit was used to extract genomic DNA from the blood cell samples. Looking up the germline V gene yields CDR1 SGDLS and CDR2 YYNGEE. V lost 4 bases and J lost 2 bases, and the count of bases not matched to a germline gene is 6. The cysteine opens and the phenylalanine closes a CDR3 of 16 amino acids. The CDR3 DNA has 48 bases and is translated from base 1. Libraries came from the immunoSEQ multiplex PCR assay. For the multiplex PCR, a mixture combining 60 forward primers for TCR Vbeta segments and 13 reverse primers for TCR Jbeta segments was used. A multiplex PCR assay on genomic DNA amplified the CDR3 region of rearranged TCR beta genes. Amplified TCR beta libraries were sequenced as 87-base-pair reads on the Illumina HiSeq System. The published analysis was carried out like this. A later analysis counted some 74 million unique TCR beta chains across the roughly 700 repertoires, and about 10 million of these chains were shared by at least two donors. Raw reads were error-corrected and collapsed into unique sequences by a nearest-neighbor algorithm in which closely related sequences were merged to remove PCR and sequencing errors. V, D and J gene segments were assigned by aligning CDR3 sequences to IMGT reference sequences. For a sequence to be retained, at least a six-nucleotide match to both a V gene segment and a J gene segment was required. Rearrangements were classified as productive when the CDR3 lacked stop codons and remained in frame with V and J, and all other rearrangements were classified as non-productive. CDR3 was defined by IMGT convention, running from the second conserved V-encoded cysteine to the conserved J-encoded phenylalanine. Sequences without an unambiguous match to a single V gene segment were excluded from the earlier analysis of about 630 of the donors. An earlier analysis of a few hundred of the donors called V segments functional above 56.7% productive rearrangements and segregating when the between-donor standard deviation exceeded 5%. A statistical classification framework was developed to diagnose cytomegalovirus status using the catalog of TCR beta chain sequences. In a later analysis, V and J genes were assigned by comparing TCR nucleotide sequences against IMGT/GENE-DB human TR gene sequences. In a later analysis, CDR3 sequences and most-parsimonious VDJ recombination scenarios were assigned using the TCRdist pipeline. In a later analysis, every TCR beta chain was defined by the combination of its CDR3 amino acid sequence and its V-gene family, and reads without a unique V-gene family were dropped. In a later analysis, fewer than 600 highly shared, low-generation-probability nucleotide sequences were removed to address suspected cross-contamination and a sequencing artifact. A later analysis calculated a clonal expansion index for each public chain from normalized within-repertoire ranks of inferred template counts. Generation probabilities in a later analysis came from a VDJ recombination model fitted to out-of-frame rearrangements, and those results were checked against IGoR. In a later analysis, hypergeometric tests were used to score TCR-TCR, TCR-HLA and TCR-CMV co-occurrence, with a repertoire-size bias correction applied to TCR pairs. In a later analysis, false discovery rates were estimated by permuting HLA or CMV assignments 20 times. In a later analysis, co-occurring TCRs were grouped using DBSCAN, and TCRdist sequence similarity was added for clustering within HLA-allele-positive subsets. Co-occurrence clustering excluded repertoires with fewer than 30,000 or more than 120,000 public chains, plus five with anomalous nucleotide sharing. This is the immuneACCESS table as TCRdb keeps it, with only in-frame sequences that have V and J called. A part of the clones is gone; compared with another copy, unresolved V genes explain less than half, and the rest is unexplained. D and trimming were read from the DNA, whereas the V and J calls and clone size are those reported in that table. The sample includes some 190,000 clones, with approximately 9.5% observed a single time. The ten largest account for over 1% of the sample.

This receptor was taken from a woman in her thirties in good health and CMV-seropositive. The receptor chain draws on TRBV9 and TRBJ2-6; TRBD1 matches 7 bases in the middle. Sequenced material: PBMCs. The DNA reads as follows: TGTGCCAGCAGCCCACGGACAGGCGCTGGGGCCAACGTCCTGACTTTC. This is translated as CASSPRTGAGANVLTF. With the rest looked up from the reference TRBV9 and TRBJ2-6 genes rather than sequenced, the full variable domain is DSGVTQTPKHLITATGQRVTLRCSPRSGDLSVYWYQQSLDQGLQFLIQYYNGEERAKGNILERFSAQQFPDLHSELNLSSLELGDSALYFCASSPRTGAGANVLTFGAGSRLTVL.